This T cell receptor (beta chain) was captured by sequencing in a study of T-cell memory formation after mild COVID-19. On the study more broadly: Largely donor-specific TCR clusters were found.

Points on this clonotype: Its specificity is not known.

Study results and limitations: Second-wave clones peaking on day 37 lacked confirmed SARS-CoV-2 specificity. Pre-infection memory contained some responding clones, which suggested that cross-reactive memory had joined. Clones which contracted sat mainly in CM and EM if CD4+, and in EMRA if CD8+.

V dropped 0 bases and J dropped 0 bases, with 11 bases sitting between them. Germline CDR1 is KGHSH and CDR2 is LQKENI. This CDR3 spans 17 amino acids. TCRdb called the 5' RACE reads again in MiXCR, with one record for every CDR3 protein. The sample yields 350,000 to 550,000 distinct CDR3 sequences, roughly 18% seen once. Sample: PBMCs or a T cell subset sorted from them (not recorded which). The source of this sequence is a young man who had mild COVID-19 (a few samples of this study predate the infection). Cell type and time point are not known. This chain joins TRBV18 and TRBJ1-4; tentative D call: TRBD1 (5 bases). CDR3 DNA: TGTGCCAGCTCACCACCGATAGGGGATGCAACTAATGAAAAACTGTTTTTT. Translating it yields CASSPPIGDATNEKLFF. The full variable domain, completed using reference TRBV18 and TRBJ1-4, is NAGVMQNPRHLVRRRGQEARLRCSPMKGHSHVYWYRQLPEEGLKFMVYLQKENIIDESGMPKERFSAEFPKEGPSILRIQQVVRGDSAAYFCASSPPIGDATNEKLFFGSGTQLSVL.